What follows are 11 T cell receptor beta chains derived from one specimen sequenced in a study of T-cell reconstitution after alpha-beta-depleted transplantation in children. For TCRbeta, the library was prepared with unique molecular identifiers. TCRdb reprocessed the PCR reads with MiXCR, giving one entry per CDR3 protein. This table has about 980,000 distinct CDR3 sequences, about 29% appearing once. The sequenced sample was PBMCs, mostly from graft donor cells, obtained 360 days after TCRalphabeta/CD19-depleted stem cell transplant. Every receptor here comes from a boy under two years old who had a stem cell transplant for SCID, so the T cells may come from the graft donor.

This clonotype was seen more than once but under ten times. The CDR3: CASSLRIPGPGANVLTF. The CDR3 DNA follows: TGTGCCAGCAGCTTGCGCATTCCAGGGCCAGGGGCCAACGTCCTGACTTTC. The chain employs TRBV5-5 and TRBJ2-6, with TRBD1 as a possible D gene (5 bases). CDR1 is SGHKS, CDR2 YYEKEE, per germline (reference sequence). The CDR3 loop spans 17 amino acids. V gave up 1 base and J gave up 4 bases, with 15 bases separating them.

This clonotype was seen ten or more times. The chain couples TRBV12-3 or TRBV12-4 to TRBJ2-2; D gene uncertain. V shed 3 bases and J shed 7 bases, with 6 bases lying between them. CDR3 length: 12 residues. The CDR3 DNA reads TGTGCCAGCAGTTTGGGGATCGGGGAGCTGTTTTTT. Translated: CASSLGIGELFF.

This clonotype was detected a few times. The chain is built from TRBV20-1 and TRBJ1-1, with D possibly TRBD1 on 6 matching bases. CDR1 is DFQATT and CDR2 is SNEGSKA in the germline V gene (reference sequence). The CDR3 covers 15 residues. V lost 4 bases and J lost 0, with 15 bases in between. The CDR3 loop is CSATTGFTLNTEAFF. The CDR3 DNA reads TGCAGTGCTACTACAGGGTTTACCCTGAACACTGAAGCTTTCTTT.

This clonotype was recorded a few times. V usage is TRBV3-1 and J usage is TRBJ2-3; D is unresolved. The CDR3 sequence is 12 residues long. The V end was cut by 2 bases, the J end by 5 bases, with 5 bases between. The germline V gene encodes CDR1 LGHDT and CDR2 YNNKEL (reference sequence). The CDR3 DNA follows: TGTGCCAGCAGCCAAATTGGAGATACGCAGTATTTT. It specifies CASSQIGDTQYF.

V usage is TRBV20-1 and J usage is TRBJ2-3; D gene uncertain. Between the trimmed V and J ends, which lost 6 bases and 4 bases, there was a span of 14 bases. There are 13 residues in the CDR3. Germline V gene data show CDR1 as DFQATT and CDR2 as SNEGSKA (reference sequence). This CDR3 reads CSASPRMPDTQYF. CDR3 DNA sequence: TGCAGTGCCTCCCCCCGGATGCCAGATACGCAGTATTTT.

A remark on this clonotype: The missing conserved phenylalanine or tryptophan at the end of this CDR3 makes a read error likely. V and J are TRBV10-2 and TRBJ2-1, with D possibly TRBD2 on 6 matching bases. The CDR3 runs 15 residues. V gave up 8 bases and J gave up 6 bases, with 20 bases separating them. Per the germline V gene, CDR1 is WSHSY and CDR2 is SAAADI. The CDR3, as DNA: TGCGCCAGCGGACCCTTTGGAGGGCGGGCCAATGAGCAGTTCTAC. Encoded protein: CASGPFGGRANEQFY.

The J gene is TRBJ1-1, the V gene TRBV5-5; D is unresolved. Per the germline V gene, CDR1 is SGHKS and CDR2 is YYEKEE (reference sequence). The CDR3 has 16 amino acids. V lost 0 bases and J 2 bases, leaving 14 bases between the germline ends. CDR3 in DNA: TGTGCCAGCAGCTTGGGGGTCCGACAAGTAAACACTGAAGCTTTCTTT. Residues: CASSLGVRQVNTEAFF.

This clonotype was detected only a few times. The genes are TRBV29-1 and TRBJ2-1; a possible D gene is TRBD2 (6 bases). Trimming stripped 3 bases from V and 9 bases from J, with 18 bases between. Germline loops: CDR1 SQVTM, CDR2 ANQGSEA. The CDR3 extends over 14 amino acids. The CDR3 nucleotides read TGCAGCGTTGATTGGCAGGTCAAGGAGGGTGAGCAGTTCTTC. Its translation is CSVDWQVKEGEQFF.

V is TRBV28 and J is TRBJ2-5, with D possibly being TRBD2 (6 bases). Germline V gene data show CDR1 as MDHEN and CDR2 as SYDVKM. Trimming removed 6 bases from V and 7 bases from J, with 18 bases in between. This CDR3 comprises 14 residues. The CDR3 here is CASRRAGSQGTQYF. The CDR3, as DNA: TGTGCCAGCAGGCGCGCGGGGTCCCAGGGGACCCAGTACTTC.

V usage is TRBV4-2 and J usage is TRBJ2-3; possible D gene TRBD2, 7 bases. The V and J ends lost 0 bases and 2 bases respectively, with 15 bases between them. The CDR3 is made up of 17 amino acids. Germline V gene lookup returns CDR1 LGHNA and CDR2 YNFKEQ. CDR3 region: CASSQDKGGGNTDTQYF. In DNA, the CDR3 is TGTGCCAGCAGCCAAGATAAAGGGGGGGGGAACACAGATACGCAGTATTTT.

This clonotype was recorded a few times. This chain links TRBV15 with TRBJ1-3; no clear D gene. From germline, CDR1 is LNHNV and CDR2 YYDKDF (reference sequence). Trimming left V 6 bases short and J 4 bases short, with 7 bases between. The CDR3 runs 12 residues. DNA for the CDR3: TGTGCCACCAGTGTGGACGGAAACACCATATATTTT. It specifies CATSVDGNTIYF.